This T cell receptor beta chain was identified in a study of blood T cell repertoires in COVID-19. The overall study: Some COVID-19 samples were acute and others convalescent; all came from the United States, Italy and Spain. PBMCs, B-cell-depleted T cells, or T cells were the source of the cDNA or gDNA that made up the material.

Only in-frame clones appear in the TCRdb table, and some are missing; sequencing was by immunoSEQ multiplex PCR. Of around 450,000 clones in the sample, about 85% were seen once. The study drew participants aged about 18 to 89 years from some 25 US areas. The clonotype comes from a woman in her late teens or twenties with acute COVID-19. Input material: PBMCs or T cells enriched from blood (not recorded which).

The CDR3 DNA follows: TGTGCCACCAGTGATCGCACGGGAGTCTACCACAATGAGCAGTTCTTC. Its translation: CATSDRTGVYHNEQFF. V is TRBV24-1 and J is TRBJ2-1; possibly TRBD2 for D (6 bases). Germline CDR1 reads KGHDR; CDR2 reads SFDVKD. The CDR3 length is 16 residues. V lost 3 bases, J lost 5 bases, and 16 bases lay in between.